What follows are 30 T cell receptor beta chains derived from one specimen sequenced in a study of patients with pleural tuberculosis. TCRdb reprocessed the reads via MiXCR and lists one record per CDR3 protein. The profile shows about 29,000 distinct CDR3 sequences, about a sixth of them singletons. Material: peripheral blood. The receptors shown here come from a human donor with pleural tuberculosis.

The sample holds many counts of this clonotype. The rearrangement joins TRBV20-1 to TRBJ1-2; 9 bases match TRBD1. This CDR3 spans 17 amino acids. With V trimmed by 5 bases and J by 8 bases, 21 bases remained unmatched. In germline, CDR1 is DFQATT, CDR2 SNEGSKA (reference sequence). The CDR3 spells CSAHTPTGGGRNWGYTF. In DNA, the CDR3 is TGCAGTGCTCACACTCCCACAGGGGGCGGTAGGAATTGGGGCTACACCTTC.

Concerning this clonotype: A read error may explain this, as a much larger clone is one base away. This rearrangement joins TRBV29-1 to TRBJ1-2, with 7 bases lining up with TRBD1. CDR1 and CDR2 from the germline V gene are SQVTM and ANQGSEA. The CDR3 sequence is 14 residues long. The CDR3 sequence: CSVEVGLVGGGCTF. The CDR3 nucleotides are TGCAGCGTTGAAGTCGGACTCGTCGGAGGGGGCTGCACCTTC.

This clonotype showed up many times. The CDR3 DNA follows: TGCAGCGTTGGGCAGGGGAACACTGAAGCTTTCTTT. It codes for CSVGQGNTEAFF. The chain couples TRBV29-1 to TRBJ1-1; a weak D match, TRBD1 (5 bases). Trimming stripped 4 bases from V and 1 base from J, with 7 bases between. Germline CDR1 is SQVTM and CDR2 is ANQGSEA. The CDR3 runs 12 residues. The variable domain in full, completed from reference TRBV29-1 and TRBJ1-1, reads SAVISQKPSRDICQRGTSLTIQCQVDSQVTMMFWYRQQPGQSLTLIATANQGSEATYESGFVIDKFPISRPNLTFSTLTVSNMSPEDSSIYLCSVGQGNTEAFFGQGTRLTVV.

As concerns this clonotype: A much larger clone differs from this one at a single base, so this may be a read error. This sequence joins TRBV5-6 and TRBJ1-2; no reliable D call. Per the germline V gene, CDR1 is SGHDT and CDR2 is YYEEEE. The length of the CDR3 is 16 residues. DNA of the CDR3: TGTGCCAGCAGCTTGGCCCTCCTGGACGGGAACTATGGCTGCACCTTC. Translating it yields CASSLALLDGNYGCTF.

The table lists this clonotype with many counts. V usage is TRBV18 and J usage is TRBJ2-5; 8 bases align to TRBD1. Germline CDR1 reads KGHSH; CDR2 reads LQKENI. V lost 6 bases, J lost 0 bases, and 3 bases stayed unmatched. The CDR3 is made up of 14 amino acids. The CDR3, as DNA: TGTGCCAGCTCTTCGGACAGGGACCAAGAGACCCAGTACTTC. This gives the protein CASSSDRDQETQYF.

This clonotype was found many times. The chain joins TRBV28 to TRBJ1-3; TRBD1 matches 8 bases. Germline loops: CDR1 MDHEN, CDR2 SYDVKM. Germline trimming cut 7 bases from V and 0 bases from J; bases unmatched to any gene: 2. The CDR3 has 14 residues. DNA for the CDR3: TGTGCCAGCAAGACAGGGGTCTCTGGAAACACCATATATTTT. It encodes CASKTGVSGNTIYF.

This clonotype occurred many times. This chain connects TRBV11-2 to TRBJ2-5; D remains unclear. CDR3 length: 14 residues. The V gene lost 1 base and the J gene lost 7 bases, with 13 bases spanning the gap. Germline V gene sequence: CDR1 SGHAT, CDR2 FQNNGV. The CDR3 DNA is TGTGCCAGCAGCTTAGGATCGGGTACGGGGACCCAGTACTTC. This encodes CASSLGSGTGTQYF. Variable domain in full (rest from reference TRBV11-2 and TRBJ2-5): EAGVAQSPRYKIIEKRQSVAFWCNPISGHATLYWYQQILGQGPKLLIQFQNNGVVDDSQLPKDRFSAERLKGVDSTLKIQPAKLEDSAVYLCASSLGSGTGTQYFGPGTRLLVL.

This clonotype was recorded many times. The chain carries TRBV19 and TRBJ1-1; a weak D match, TRBD1 (5 bases). Trimming took off 3 bases at V and 3 bases at J, with 11 bases between the two ends. Germline V CDR1 and CDR2: LNHDA, SQIVND (reference sequence). This CDR3 contains 14 residues. In DNA form, the CDR3 reads TGTGCCAGTAGTATCGGGACGGGGGACACTGAAGCTTTCTTT. Encoded protein: CASSIGTGDTEAFF.

Regarding this clonotype: One end of the junction varies from germline; a read error may be responsible. The chain is built from TRBV5-6 and TRBJ2-1; 7 positions agree with TRBD2. CDR1 SGHDT and CDR2 YYEEEE come from the germline V gene. This CDR3 comprises 14 residues. Written as DNA, the CDR3 is TGTGCCAGCAGCACGGGAGGCTCCTACAATGGGCAGTTCTTC. Residues: CASSTGGSYNGQFF.

This chain links TRBV27 with TRBJ1-1; D is unresolved. Looked up from germline, CDR1 is MNHEY and CDR2 is SMNVEV (reference sequence). Trimming removed 0 bases from V and 6 bases from J, with 14 bases in between. CDR3 size: 15 residues. The CDR3 loop reads CASSLSRVGEAEAFF. The DNA of the CDR3 is TGTGCCAGCAGTTTATCACGGGTTGGGGAGGCTGAAGCTTTCTTT.

The chain uses TRBV25-1 and TRBJ2-3, with TRBD1 matching over 7 bases. CDR1 and CDR2 (germline): MGHDK, SYGVNS. This CDR3 spans 15 amino acids. The V gene end was trimmed by 4 bases and the J gene end by 6 bases; junction bases not matched to a gene: 10. The CDR3 here is CASSAPGQVFDTQYF. In nucleotides, the CDR3 is TGTGCCAGCAGTGCCCCCGGACAGGTCTTCGATACGCAGTATTTT.

Of note for this clonotype: A read error may explain this, as a much larger clone is one base away. This chain joins TRBV5-1 and TRBJ2-2; D remains unclear. This CDR3 spans 15 amino acids. Germline assignment: CDR1 SGHRS and CDR2 YFSETQ. CDR3 in amino acids: CARSLVGPNTGELFF. As DNA, the CDR3 is TGCGCCAGGAGCTTGGTCGGCCCAAACACCGGGGAGCTGTTTTTT.

There are many counts of this clonotype. The chain uses TRBV4-1 and TRBJ1-1; the match to TRBD1 covers 7 bases. There are 15 residues in the CDR3. Germline V CDR1 and CDR2: MGHRA, YSYEKL. V was clipped by 3 bases and J by 2 bases; unmatched bases: 6. CDR3 nucleotides: TGCGCCAGCAGCCACTTAACAGGGGTAAACACTGAAGCTTTCTTT. This encodes CASSHLTGVNTEAFF.

This clonotype was detected many times. V is TRBV11-2 and J is TRBJ1-1; no reliable D call. V shed 5 bases and J shed 0 bases, with 10 bases lying between them. This CDR3 spans 14 amino acids. In germline, CDR1 is SGHAT, CDR2 FQNNGV. The DNA for the CDR3 is TGTGCCAGCAGCCAAGACACTTTGAACACTGAAGCTTTCTTT. Its translation is CASSQDTLNTEAFF. Filled out from reference TRBV11-2 and TRBJ1-1, the complete variable domain reads EAGVAQSPRYKIIEKRQSVAFWCNPISGHATLYWYQQILGQGPKLLIQFQNNGVVDDSQLPKDRFSAERLKGVDSTLKIQPAKLEDSAVYLCASSQDTLNTEAFFGQGTRLTVV.

This clonotype was found once. An end of the junction differs from the germline gene, which may be a read error. The rearrangement joins TRBV3-1 to TRBJ1-1; D uncertain. CDR3 size: 13 residues. Germline V gives CDR1 LGHDT, CDR2 YNNKEL (reference sequence). CDR3 region: CAISQDFGDEAFF. The DNA for the CDR3 is TGTGCCATCAGCCAAGACTTCGGCGACGAAGCTTTCTTT.

This clonotype was seen repeatedly, ten times or more. The rearrangement joins TRBV7-9 to TRBJ2-7; D perhaps matches TRBD2 (5 bases). Germline V CDR1 and CDR2: SEHNR, FQNEAQ (reference sequence). The CDR3 has 12 residues. Trimming stripped 1 base from V and 5 bases from J, with 6 bases between. Written as DNA, the CDR3 is TGTGCCAGCAGCTTAGTCGGGAACGAGCAGTACTTC. Translation: CASSLVGNEQYF.

This clonotype was recorded at least ten times. The chain has TRBV6-2 or TRBV6-3 and TRBJ2-7; perhaps TRBD2 as D (5 bases). CDR3 size: 12 residues. Germline V gene data show CDR1 as MNHEY and CDR2 as SVGEGT. V was clipped by 2 bases and J by 5 bases, with 7 bases between them. The CDR3 loop is CASSYPGNEQYF. The CDR3 bases are TGTGCCAGCAGTTACCCCGGGAACGAGCAGTACTTC.

This clonotype was counted ten times or more. V and J are TRBV11-2 and TRBJ2-7; weak D call: TRBD2 (5 bases). From germline, CDR1 is SGHAT and CDR2 FQNNGV. The V gene lost 1 base and the J gene lost 2 bases, with 12 bases spanning the gap. The CDR3 sequence is 15 residues long. CDR3 amino acids: CASSLGSDQTYEQYF. The CDR3 nucleotides read TGTGCCAGCAGCTTAGGTAGCGACCAGACCTACGAGCAGTACTTC. The entire variable domain, with the rest obtained from reference TRBV11-2 and TRBJ2-7, is as follows: EAGVAQSPRYKIIEKRQSVAFWCNPISGHATLYWYQQILGQGPKLLIQFQNNGVVDDSQLPKDRFSAERLKGVDSTLKIQPAKLEDSAVYLCASSLGSDQTYEQYFGPGTRLTVT.

This clonotype was seen many times. The chain combines TRBV6-1 with TRBJ2-6; unclear D gene. The CDR3 totals 16 residues. Germline values: CDR1 MNHNS, CDR2 SASEGT. V was cut by 7 bases and J by 2 bases, with 15 bases left in between. CDR3 protein: CASKNGAIPGANVLTF. In DNA, the CDR3 is TGTGCCAGCAAAAACGGTGCTATACCTGGGGCCAACGTCCTGACTTTC.

This clonotype was found many times. The chain employs TRBV10-3 and TRBJ1-5; no clear D gene. Between the trimmed V and J ends, which lost 0 bases and 4 bases, there was a span of 7 bases. The CDR3 has 14 amino acids. The germline gives CDR1 ENHRY, CDR2 SYGVKD. CDR3 loop: CAISESRDNQPQHF. As DNA, the CDR3 is TGTGCCATCAGTGAGTCGAGGGATAATCAGCCCCAGCATTTT.

This clonotype was counted at least ten times. A much bigger clone sits one base away, suggesting this may be a read error. This chain uses TRBV27 with TRBJ2-7, with a weak D call TRBD1 (6 bases). The CDR3 runs to 16 residues. V lost 6 bases to trimming and J lost 1 base, with 19 bases between them. Germline values: CDR1 MNHEY, CDR2 SMNVEV (reference sequence). CDR3 DNA sequence: TGTGCCAGCAGGTACTGTTGGACAGATGGATCCTACGAGCAGTACTTC. This gives the protein CASRYCWTDGSYEQYF.

In its sample, this clonotype was seen many times. This rearrangement joins TRBV2 to TRBJ2-5, with D unclear. Looked up from germline, CDR1 is SNHLY and CDR2 is FYNNEI. There are 13 residues in the CDR3. V was shortened by 2 bases and J by 8 bases, with 12 bases between the two germline ends. The DNA for the CDR3 is TGTGCCAGCAGTGAATGGCGTTCTGACACCCAGTACTTC. This translates into CASSEWRSDTQYF.

This clonotype appeared many times. V usage is TRBV29-1 and J usage is TRBJ1-1; no clear D. The CDR3 runs to 10 residues. CDR1 is SQVTM, CDR2 ANQGSEA, per germline. V dropped 7 bases and J dropped 6 bases, with 9 bases sitting between them. CDR3 in DNA: TGCAGCGGTGGACTCGCTGAAGCTTTCTTT. Its protein is CSGGLAEAFF.

This clonotype has only a few counts. V and J are TRBV7-2 and TRBJ2-1; 9 bases align to TRBD2. This CDR3 contains 16 residues. The germline V gene encodes CDR1 SGHTA and CDR2 FQGNSA. After removal of 0 bases from V and 6 bases from J, the junction contained 6 bases not matched to a gene. The CDR3 loop is CASSLAGAGGLNEQFF. The CDR3 DNA reads as TGTGCCAGCAGCTTAGCGGGAGCGGGGGGTCTCAATGAGCAGTTCTTC.

This clonotype was picked up many times. The J gene is TRBJ1-2, the V gene TRBV12-3 or TRBV12-4; 10 bases match TRBD1. The CDR3 is 17 residues long. V gave up 4 bases and J gave up 3 bases; unmatched junction bases: 11. In DNA, the CDR3 is TGTGCCAGCAGTTCGTCTGACAGGGGGCGGAAAGACTATGGCTACACCTTC. It translates to CASSSSDRGRKDYGYTF.

This clonotype was seen ten or more times. This rearrangement joins TRBV7-7 to TRBJ2-5; D is perhaps TRBD2 (5 bases). Trimming removed 6 bases from V and 1 base from J, with 9 bases in between. The V gene's germline CDR1 is SSHAT and CDR2 FNYEAQ (reference sequence). The CDR3 covers 13 residues. This CDR3 is CASSRRGQETQYF. As DNA, the CDR3 is TGTGCCAGCAGTCGACGGGGCCAAGAGACCCAGTACTTC.

This clonotype was seen repeatedly, ten times or more. CDR3 sequence: CASSPGADQPQHF. The CDR3 coding sequence is TGTGCCAGCTCACCAGGGGCGGATCAGCCCCAGCATTTT. This chain joins TRBV18 and TRBJ1-5; the D gene is possibly TRBD1 (5 bases). This CDR3 comprises 13 residues. Germline lookup yields CDR1 KGHSH and CDR2 LQKENI. Trimming pared 2 bases from V and 5 bases from J, leaving 7 bases between. Looking up the rest from reference TRBV18 and TRBJ1-5 gives the full variable domain: NAGVMQNPRHLVRRRGQEARLRCSPMKGHSHVYWYRQLPEEGLKFMVYLQKENIIDESGMPKERFSAEFPKEGPSILRIQQVVRGDSAAYFCASSPGADQPQHFGDGTRLSIL.

This chain connects TRBV20-1 to TRBJ2-7, with TRBD2 identical over 9 bases. Germline CDR1 DFQATT, CDR2 SNEGSKA (reference sequence). This CDR3 spans 14 amino acids. V was clipped by 5 bases and J by 6 bases; unmatched bases: 11. The CDR3 protein is CSAEVSGRNCEQYF. The CDR3 DNA is TGCAGTGCTGAAGTTAGCGGGAGAAACTGCGAGCAGTACTTC.

This clonotype was seen repeatedly, ten times or more. The chain carries TRBV24-1 and TRBJ1-5; possible D gene TRBD1, 5 bases. Trimming took 2 bases from V and 1 from J, leaving 5 bases between them. The CDR3 runs 14 residues. The germline gives CDR1 KGHDR, CDR2 SFDVKD. The CDR3 loop is CATSDWGSNQPQHF. Written as DNA, the CDR3 is TGTGCCACCAGTGATTGGGGGAGCAATCAGCCCCAGCATTTT.

Regarding this clonotype: The conserved final phenylalanine or tryptophan is absent from the CDR3, which likely points to a read error. The chain has TRBV20-1 and TRBJ1-5, with a weak D call TRBD1 (6 bases). With 6 bases removed from V and 4 bases from J, the gap between germline ends came to 16 bases. CDR3 length: 14 amino acids. CDR1 is DFQATT and CDR2 is SNEGSKA in the germline V gene (reference sequence). The CDR3 loop is CSAPSGQSNQPQHL. The CDR3 DNA reads TGCAGTGCCCCCTCCGGACAGTCTAATCAGCCCCAGCATCTT.